This TCR beta chain was profiled in a study of T-cell memory formation after mild COVID-19. Study in general: Across donors, TCR clusters were largely donor specific. Study-wide results and caveats: A second wave expanding day 15 to 37 was CD4+-biased; contracting clones were balanced. Cross-reactive memory appears to have joined, as suggested by some responding clones showing up in pre-infection memory.

Sample barcodes and UMIs were carried by the TCR alpha and TCR beta cDNA libraries that 5'RACE generated with constant-segment primers. TCRdb processed the 5' RACE reads anew with MiXCR; each CDR3 protein has one entry. The sample carries 450,000 or so distinct CDR3 sequences, about 19% recorded once. In its sample, this clonotype was seen a few times. Its antigen remains unknown. Germline CDR1 and CDR2: SSHAT and FNYEAQ (reference sequence). The length of the CDR3 is 14 residues. Trimming cost V 10 bases and J 5 bases; bases outside gene matches: 9. This sequence joins TRBV7-7 and TRBJ1-3, with 9 bases identical to TRBD1. This TCR came from an adult woman who had mild COVID-19 (a few samples of this study predate the infection). Cell type and time point are not known. The sample taken for sequencing was PBMCs or a T cell subset sorted from them (not recorded which). The DNA of the CDR3 is TGTGCCACCAACACAGGGGGCGTGAGAAACACCATATATTTT. The encoded protein is CATNTGGVRNTIYF.